Each of the 32 T cell receptor beta chains below was sequenced from the same sample in a study of shared clonotypes between healthy human individuals. Data came from immunoSEQ multiplex PCR; TCRdb stores just in-frame clones and leaves some out. Of some 2.1 million clones in the sample, about 94% were seen once. CD45RO-negative CD8 cells positively selected for CCR7 made up the naive population, which excluded terminally differentiated effector memory CD45RA+ cells. Material: naive CD8+ T cells sorted from blood. The source is a man between 18 and 29 years old in good health.

The genes are TRBV28 and TRBJ1-1; D perhaps matches TRBD1 (6 bases). V gave up 7 bases and J gave up 1 base, with 13 bases separating them. Germline assignment: CDR1 MDHEN and CDR2 SYDVKM. CDR3 size: 14 residues. The CDR3 reads CASKLRGENTEAFF. In DNA form, the CDR3 reads TGTGCCAGCAAATTAAGGGGGGAGAACACTGAAGCTTTCTTT. The variable domain in full, with the rest retrieved from reference TRBV28 and TRBJ1-1, is DVKVTQSSRYLVKRTGEKVFLECVQDMDHENMFWYRQDPGLGLRLIYFSYDVKMKEKGDIPEGYSVSREKKERFSLILESASTNQTSMYLCASKLRGENTEAFFGQGTRLTVV.

The chain links TRBV7-9 to TRBJ2-5; weak D call: TRBD2 (5 bases). Germline V gives CDR1 SEHNR, CDR2 FQNEAQ (reference sequence). The CDR3 is 16 amino acids. Trimming stripped 4 bases from V and 0 bases from J, with 15 bases between. This CDR3 is CASSSFEGTYQETQYF. CDR3 DNA sequence: TGTGCCAGCAGCTCCTTTGAGGGCACCTACCAAGAGACCCAGTACTTC.

J is TRBJ1-3 and V is TRBV7-9, with a possible D match to TRBD1 (5 bases). This CDR3 is built from 19 residues. The germline CDR1 and CDR2 sequences are SEHNR and FQNEAQ (reference sequence). The V end was cut by 5 bases, the J end by 0 bases, with 23 bases between. CDR3 DNA sequence: TGTGCCAGCAGCGTCTGGGAGTCCAGGGCGCCCCACTCTGGAAACACCATATATTTT. Encoded protein: CASSVWESRAPHSGNTIYF.

This chain links TRBV2 with TRBJ2-7; 9 bases line up with TRBD1. Germline CDR1 SNHLY, CDR2 FYNNEI. After removal of 3 bases from V and 1 base from J, the junction contained 7 bases not matched to a gene. The CDR3 runs to 16 residues. CDR3 loop: CASSDLWGQGSYEQYF. As DNA, the CDR3 is TGTGCCAGCAGTGATTTATGGGGACAGGGATCCTACGAGCAGTACTTC.

As for this clone: Other DNA sequences within the sample encode an identical CDR3. The CDR3 loop reads CASSLDPSSYNEQFF. DNA for the CDR3: TGCGCCAGCAGCTTGGACCCTTCCTCCTACAATGAGCAGTTCTTC. The gene calls are TRBV5-1 and TRBJ2-1; D not resolved. Germline lookup yields CDR1 SGHRS and CDR2 YFSETQ. The CDR3 is 15 amino acids. V shed 0 bases and J shed 0 bases, with 7 bases lying between them.

The chain is built from TRBV6-1 and TRBJ1-3; 8 positions match TRBD1. The CDR3 is 13 residues long. Germline CDR1 reads MNHNS; CDR2 reads SASEGT. The V gene end was trimmed by 5 bases and the J gene end by 8 bases; junction bases not matched to a gene: 5. The CDR3 region has the DNA TGTGCCAGCAGTACCCAGGGGGCAGACACCATATATTTT. It specifies CASSTQGADTIYF.

In its sample, this clone was seen once. The chain is built from TRBV7-2 and TRBJ2-7; D is unclear. Germline V gives CDR1 SGHTA, CDR2 FQGNSA. This CDR3 has 11 amino acids. The V and J ends lost 4 bases and 2 bases respectively, with 3 bases between them. CDR3 DNA sequence: TGTGCCAGCAGCTGGACCTACGAGCAGTACTTC. Translating gives CASSWTYEQYF. Based on the CDR3 plus reference TRBV7-2 and TRBJ2-7, the full variable domain is GAGVSQSPSNKVTEKGKDVELRCDPISGHTALYWYRQSLGQGLEFLIYFQGNSAPDKSGLPSDRFSAERTGGSVSTLTIQRTQQEDSAVYLCASSWTYEQYFGPGTRLTVT.

V usage is TRBV5-4 and J usage is TRBJ2-5; TRBD2 is a possible D gene (6 bases). Between the trimmed V and J ends, which lost 1 base and 1 base, there was a span of 8 bases. Germline CDR1 reads SGHNT; CDR2 reads YYREEE (reference sequence). The CDR3 contains 14 residues. The CDR3 sequence: CASSLWGGQETQYF. In nucleotides, the CDR3 is TGTGCCAGCAGCTTGTGGGGAGGCCAAGAGACCCAGTACTTC.

This chain connects TRBV5-6 to TRBJ2-3, with a possible D match to TRBD1 (6 bases). V shed 4 bases and J shed 6 bases, with 15 bases lying between them. The CDR3 totals 14 residues. Germline V gene data show CDR1 as SGHDT and CDR2 as YYEEEE. The CDR3 DNA reads TGTGCCAGCAGCCGAAGCAGGGGACCGGATACGCAGTATTTT. It translates to CASSRSRGPDTQYF.

The chain recombines TRBV9 with TRBJ2-5; 11 nucleotides align to TRBD1. The germline V gene encodes CDR1 SGDLS and CDR2 YYNGEE. V shed 6 bases and J 4 bases; nucleotides not matched to a gene: 8. This CDR3 is 15 amino acids long. CDR3 DNA sequence: TGTGCCAGCACCAAATCCGGGACAGGGGGAGAGACCCAGTACTTC. Protein sequence: CASTKSGTGGETQYF.

Points on this clone: Distinct nucleotide sequences in the sample also encode this CDR3. The chain recombines TRBV7-9 with TRBJ2-7; D tentatively reads TRBD1 or TRBD2 (5 bases each). Germline V lookup: CDR1 SEHNR, CDR2 FQNEAQ (reference sequence). The V end was cut by 5 bases, the J end by 4 bases, with 12 bases between. The CDR3 has 13 amino acids. CDR3 loop: CASSLRGGYEQYF. CDR3 bases: TGTGCCAGCAGCCTCCGTGGGGGATACGAGCAGTACTTC. The full variable domain, its missing parts supplied by reference TRBV7-9 and TRBJ2-7, is DTGVSQNPRHKITKRGQNVTFRCDPISEHNRLYWYRQTLGQGPEFLTYFQNEAQLEKSRLLSDRFSAERPKGSFSTLEIQRTEQGDSAMYLCASSLRGGYEQYFGPGTRLTVT.

The chain couples TRBV4-1 to TRBJ2-7, with 13 bases matching TRBD2. Losses at the gene ends were 1 base for V and 4 bases for J; bases not matched to a gene: 4. In germline, CDR1 is MGHRA, CDR2 YSYEKL. The CDR3 has 16 amino acids. In DNA form, the CDR3 reads TGCGCCAGCAGCCAAGGACGGACTAGCGGGAGTTACGAGCAGTACTTC. Protein sequence: CASSQGRTSGSYEQYF.

CDR3 loop: CASSQDPLNTEAFF. The CDR3 DNA follows: TGCGCCAGCAGCCAAGATCCTCTTAACACTGAAGCTTTCTTT. V and J are TRBV4-3 and TRBJ1-1; D unclear. Trimming shortened V by 0 bases and J by 2 bases, and 7 bases separated the two germline ends. The CDR3 length is 14 residues. Germline V gene lookup returns CDR1 LGHNA and CDR2 YSLEER.

The V gene is TRBV4-3, the J gene TRBJ2-7, with 11 bases matching TRBD2. The length of the CDR3 is 17 residues. V was pared by 1 base and J by 4 bases, with 9 bases of the junction left unmatched. Germline CDR1 is LGHNA and CDR2 is YSLEER. As DNA, the CDR3 is TGCGCCAGCAGCCAAGCCCCGGCGCTAGCGGGAGGTTACGAGCAGTACTTC. It yields the protein CASSQAPALAGGYEQYF.

This clone was seen once. This sequence joins TRBV9 and TRBJ2-7; D might be TRBD1 (6 bases). The CDR3 length is 14 residues. With 4 bases removed from V and 5 bases from J, the gap between germline ends came to 16 bases. Germline CDR1 reads SGDLS; CDR2 reads YYNGEE. Here the CDR3 reads CASSPGQVPDEQYF. In nucleotides, the CDR3 is TGTGCCAGCAGCCCGGGACAAGTACCCGACGAGCAGTACTTC.

This clone was counted a few times. The chain couples TRBV18 to TRBJ2-7; tentatively, D is TRBD1 (5 bases). The CDR3 totals 13 residues. Germline lookup yields CDR1 KGHSH and CDR2 LQKENI. V lost 3 bases and J lost 3, with 9 bases in between. Here the CDR3 reads CASSPSGIYEQYF. The CDR3 coding sequence is TGTGCCAGCTCACCTTCAGGGATCTACGAGCAGTACTTC.

The CDR3 nucleotides are TGTGCCAGCAGCATGGGACTAGCGGGAGCGGGGGAGACCCAGTACTTC. Translated, it gives CASSMGLAGAGETQYF. This rearrangement joins TRBV9 to TRBJ2-5; 14 nucleotides match TRBD2. The CDR3 spans 16 residues. V lost 4 bases to trimming and J lost 5 bases; unmatched junction nucleotides: 7. Germline assignment: CDR1 SGDLS and CDR2 YYNGEE.

The rearrangement uses TRBV10-2 and TRBJ2-7; weak D call: TRBD1 (6 bases). Between the trimmed V and J ends, which lost 6 bases and 2 bases, there was a span of 17 bases. This CDR3 contains 15 residues. CDR1 is WSHSY, CDR2 SAAADI, per germline. In nucleotides, the CDR3 is TGCGCCAGCAGAAAGGACAGAGGACTTCCCTACGAGCAGTACTTC. Its protein product is CASRKDRGLPYEQYF.

The rearrangement links TRBV7-6 to TRBJ2-4; TRBD2 aligns across 8 bases. The CDR3 sequence is 15 residues long. The trim removed 3 bases at V and 4 bases at J, leaving 5 bases unmatched. The V gene's germline CDR1 is SGHVS and CDR2 FNYEAQ. CDR3 in amino acids: CASSLGREGKNIQYF. The CDR3 DNA follows: TGTGCCAGCAGCTTGGGTCGGGAGGGGAAAAACATTCAGTACTTC.

The chain is built from TRBV2 and TRBJ1-5; the D gene is possibly TRBD1 (5 bases). V dropped 4 bases and J dropped 0 bases, with 10 bases sitting between them. CDR1 is SNHLY, CDR2 FYNNEI, per germline. The CDR3 runs to 15 residues. CDR3 residues: CASSVEGVSNQPQHF. The DNA for the CDR3 is TGTGCCAGCAGTGTGGAAGGGGTTAGCAATCAGCCCCAGCATTTT.

This clone was recorded once. V is TRBV4-1 and J is TRBJ1-3; the match to TRBD1 covers 8 bases. The CDR3 has 15 amino acids. Germline V gives CDR1 MGHRA, CDR2 YSYEKL. The junction had 4 bases not matched to a gene; V was cut back by 0 bases and J by 6 bases. CDR3 nucleotide sequence: TGCGCCAGCAGCCAAGAACCAGGGGGCACAAACACCATATATTTT. As protein: CASSQEPGGTNTIYF.

Details on this clone: At one end, the junction sequence differs from germline, possibly due to a read error. This rearrangement joins TRBV5-8 to TRBJ1-5; 7 bases fit TRBD1. The germline V gene encodes CDR1 SGHTS and CDR2 YDEGEE. The CDR3 runs to 14 residues. CDR3 coding DNA: TGTGCCAGCAGCTTGGGACAGGGCAAACAGCCCCAGCATTTT. Amino acids: CASSLGQGKQPQHF.

This chain links TRBV29-1 with TRBJ2-3; maybe TRBD1 (6 bases). The V gene's germline CDR1 is SQVTM and CDR2 ANQGSEA. CDR3 length: 17 amino acids. Trimming took 5 bases from V and 0 from J, leaving 21 bases between them. The CDR3: CSVLTRGEPPSTDTQYF. In DNA, the CDR3 is TGCAGCGTTCTTACCAGGGGCGAACCTCCTAGCACAGATACGCAGTATTTT.

This chain links TRBV6-1 with TRBJ1-6; D unclear. The CDR3 is 16 residues long. The V and J ends lost 4 bases and 0 bases respectively, with 10 bases between them. Germline CDR1 reads MNHNS; CDR2 reads SASEGT. CDR3 nucleotide sequence: TGTGCCAGCAGTGTGTACAGTAGCTCCTATAATTCACCCCTCCACTTT. Translating it yields CASSVYSSSYNSPLHF.

The chain employs TRBV7-9 and TRBJ2-1, with 8 bases that match TRBD2. Per germline, CDR1 SEHNR and CDR2 FQNEAQ (reference sequence). With 5 bases clipped from V and 6 bases from J, the junction kept 12 bases outside the gene matches. CDR3 size: 16 residues. CDR3 loop: CASSAQAGAQLNEQFF. The CDR3 coding sequence is TGTGCCAGCAGCGCGCAAGCGGGGGCGCAACTCAATGAGCAGTTCTTC.

The J gene is TRBJ1-4, the V gene TRBV27; possible D gene TRBD1, 5 bases. Germline V gives CDR1 MNHEY, CDR2 SMNVEV (reference sequence). Deletions cut 3 bases from V and 2 bases from J, with 10 bases between. The CDR3 covers 15 residues. In DNA, the CDR3 is TGTGCCAGCAGTTTGTCGACAGAGACTAATGAAAAACTGTTTTTT. Protein sequence: CASSLSTETNEKLFF.

V usage is TRBV19 and J usage is TRBJ2-7, with 9 nucleotides matching TRBD1. The CDR3 length is 15 residues. Trimming took 6 bases from V and 2 from J; bases not matched to a gene: 8. Germline V gene lookup returns CDR1 LNHDA and CDR2 SQIVND (reference sequence). The CDR3 nucleotides are TGTGCCAGTAGATTCGCCGGACAGGGGACCTACGAGCAGTACTTC. It yields the protein CASRFAGQGTYEQYF.

The chain links TRBV4-1 to TRBJ2-2; 8 positions match TRBD2. In germline, CDR1 is MGHRA, CDR2 YSYEKL. V was pared by 4 bases and J by 7 bases, with 8 bases of the junction left unmatched. CDR3 size: 15 residues. Written as DNA, the CDR3 is TGCGCCAGCAGCCTAAGCGGGAGCGGTATCGGGGAGCTGTTTTTT. Translating gives CASSLSGSGIGELFF.

A remark on this clone: Other DNA sequences in this specimen translate into the identical CDR3. The chain links TRBV7-8 to TRBJ2-3; 8 positions agree with TRBD1. Germline CDR1 is SGHVS and CDR2 is FQNEAQ. Unmatched junction bases numbered 7, after V lost 5 bases and J lost 6 bases. The CDR3 is 14 residues long. The CDR3 region has the DNA TGTGCCAGCAGCCCAGGACAGGGAACGGATACGCAGTATTTT. This sequence encodes CASSPGQGTDTQYF.

The chain employs TRBV7-9 and TRBJ2-3; 7 bases map to TRBD2. Unmatched junction bases numbered 4, after V lost 2 bases and J lost 2 bases. Germline CDR1 is SEHNR and CDR2 is FQNEAQ (reference sequence). The CDR3 length is 15 residues. Here the CDR3 reads CASSLQRGNTDTQYF. DNA of the CDR3: TGTGCCAGCAGCTTACAGCGGGGCAACACAGATACGCAGTATTTT.

The sample holds one count of this clone. The chain joins TRBV5-8 to TRBJ2-7, with TRBD1 matching over 11 bases. The CDR3 loop spans 15 amino acids. Germline trimming cut 5 bases from V and 2 bases from J; bases unmatched to any gene: 6. Germline V gene lookup returns CDR1 SGHTS and CDR2 YDEGEE. The CDR3 sequence is CASSPGTGGAYEQYF. The CDR3 DNA reads TGTGCCAGCAGTCCCGGGACAGGGGGAGCCTACGAGCAGTACTTC.

This rearrangement joins TRBV4-1 to TRBJ2-7; D may be TRBD2 (6 bases). The CDR3 totals 16 residues. Germline assignment: CDR1 MGHRA and CDR2 YSYEKL. The V end was cut by 0 bases, the J end by 5 bases, with 17 bases between. The chain's CDR3 is CASSQDPAGKRDEQYF. The DNA of the CDR3 is TGCGCCAGCAGCCAAGACCCGGCGGGGAAAAGGGACGAGCAGTACTTC.